This T cell receptor beta chain was documented in a study of shared clonotypes between healthy human individuals. Trimming stripped 7 bases from V and 4 bases from J, with 10 bases between. The CDR3 spans 13 residues. From germline, CDR1 is SNHLY and CDR2 FYNNEI. Once extracted for a subset, genomic DNA was divided evenly among several immunoSEQ plates. Profiling relied on immunoSEQ multiplex PCR, and the TCRdb table lists in-frame clones only, not all of them. The data contain 200,000 to 250,000 clones, 65% of them singletons. This clonotype originated in a young man in good health. Material for sequencing was memory CD4+ T cells sorted from blood. Indicated subset: CD45RA-negative fraction. V gene TRBV2 combines with J gene TRBJ1-4; D uncertain. The CDR3, as DNA: TGTGCCAGCAAGTACGGACTTAATGAAAAACTGTTTTTT. Residues: CASKYGLNEKLFF.